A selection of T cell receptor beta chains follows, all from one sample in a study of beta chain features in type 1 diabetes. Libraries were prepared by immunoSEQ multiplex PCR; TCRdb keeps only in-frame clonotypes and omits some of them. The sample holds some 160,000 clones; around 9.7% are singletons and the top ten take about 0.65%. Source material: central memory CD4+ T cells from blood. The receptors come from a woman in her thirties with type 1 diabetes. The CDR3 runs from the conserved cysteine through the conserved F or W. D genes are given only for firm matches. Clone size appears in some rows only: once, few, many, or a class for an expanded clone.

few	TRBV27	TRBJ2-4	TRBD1	TGTGCCAGCAGTTCCCGCCGGGACAGGGGAAACATTCAGTACTTC	CASSSRRDRGNIQYF
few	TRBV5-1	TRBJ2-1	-	TGCGCCAGCAGCTTGGTTGGGCGTGGTGGGAATGAGCAGTTCTTC	CASSLVGRGGNEQFF
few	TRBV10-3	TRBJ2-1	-	TGTGCCACCCAAAAAGAAGTCGGGTCCTACAATGAGCAGTTCTTC	CATQKEVGSYNEQFF
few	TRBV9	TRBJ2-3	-	TGTGCCAGCAGCGCTTATAGCACAGATACGCAGTATTTT	CASSAYSTDTQYF
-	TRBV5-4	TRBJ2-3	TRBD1	TGTGCCAGCAGCCGAGACAGGGGGTACACAGATACGCAGTATTTT	CASSRDRGYTDTQYF
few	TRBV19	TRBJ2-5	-	TGTGCCAGTAGTTCATCCGGCGGTCCAGAGACCCAGTACTTC	CASSSSGGPETQYF
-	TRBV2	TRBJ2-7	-	TGTGCCAGCAGTTCTACCGGGGCCTACGAGCAGTACTTC	CASSSTGAYEQYF
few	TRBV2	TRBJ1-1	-	TGTGCCAGCAGTGGGGAGGGGGTAGGGAGGACTGAAGCTTTCTTT	CASSGEGVGRTEAFF
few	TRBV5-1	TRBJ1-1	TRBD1	TGCGCCAGCAGCTTGGGCAGGACAGGGAACACTGAAGCTTTCTTT	CASSLGRTGNTEAFF
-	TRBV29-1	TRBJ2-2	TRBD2	TGCAGCGTTGAAGGGAGCGGGAGGGGCACCGGGGAGCTGTTTTTT	CSVEGSGRGTGELFF
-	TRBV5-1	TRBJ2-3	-	TGCGCCAGCAGCTTGGACATAAGCACAGATACGCAGTATTTT	CASSLDISTDTQYF
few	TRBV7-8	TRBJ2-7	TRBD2	TGTGCCAGCAGCCTAACCGGGACTAGCGACTACGAGCAGTACTTC	CASSLTGTSDYEQYF
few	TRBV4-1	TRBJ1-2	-	TGCGCCAGCAGCCAAGTGGGCCGGACAAAGAACTATGGCTACACCTTC	CASSQVGRTKNYGYTF
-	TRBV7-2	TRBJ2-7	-	TGTGCCAGCAGTCAGCGGGTGGGATATTACGAGCAGTACTTC	CASSQRVGYYEQYF
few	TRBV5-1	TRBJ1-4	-	TGCGCCAGCAGCTCTGCTACAGGGACTAATGAAAAACTGTTTTTT	CASSSATGTNEKLFF
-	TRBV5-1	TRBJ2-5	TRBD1	TGCGCCAGCACGAAGGGGACAGACCAAGAGACCCAGTACTTC	CASTKGTDQETQYF
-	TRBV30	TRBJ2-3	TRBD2	TGTGCCTGGAGTATGGGACTAGTCACGGATACGCAGTATTTT	CAWSMGLVTDTQYF
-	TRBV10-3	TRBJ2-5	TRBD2	TGTGCCATCAGTGGGGGTAGCGGGAGTTTCCAAGAGACCCAGTACTTC	CAISGGSGSFQETQYF
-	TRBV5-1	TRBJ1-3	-	TGCGCCAGCAGCCCGGACAACTCCGGAAACACCATATATTTT	CASSPDNSGNTIYF
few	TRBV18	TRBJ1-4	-	TGTGCCAGCTCTCAACGCCAGGGCCTGTTTTTT	CASSQRQGLFF
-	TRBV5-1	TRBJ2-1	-	TGCGCCAGCAGCTTGTCGCTAGCGTCAGACAATGAGCAGTTCTTC	CASSLSLASDNEQFF
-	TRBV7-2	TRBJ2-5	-	TGTGCCAGCGGGAGTAGGTTAGAGACCCAGTACTTC	CASGSRLETQYF
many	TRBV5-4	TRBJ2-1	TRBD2	TGTGCCAGCAGCTTGGCGTCGACTAGCGGTGAGCAGTTCTTC	CASSLASTSGEQFF
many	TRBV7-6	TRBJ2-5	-	TGTGCCAGCACCGAAACAGGGAAGAAGACCCAGTACTTC	CASTETGKKTQYF
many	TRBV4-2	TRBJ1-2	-	TGTGCCAGCAGCCCGGGAGGCAGGGTTGACTATGGCTACACCTTC	CASSPGGRVDYGYTF
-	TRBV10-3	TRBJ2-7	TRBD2	TGTGCCATCGCGGGAGGCGATGAGCAGTACTTC	CAIAGGDEQYF
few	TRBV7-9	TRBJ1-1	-	TGTGCCAGCAGCTTGGAAACCCCGGGACAACTTAACACTGAAGCTTTCTTT	CASSLETPGQLNTEAFF
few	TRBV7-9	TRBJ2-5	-	TGTGCCAGCAGCTTTAATCTGGGAGCGGGAGAGACCCAGTACTTC	CASSFNLGAGETQYF
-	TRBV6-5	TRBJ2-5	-	TGTGCCAGCCGACCAAAAAGCGAAATTCCGGAGACCCAGTACTTC	CASRPKSEIPETQYF
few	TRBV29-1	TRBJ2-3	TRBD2	TGCAGCGTTGTAGGACTAGCGGGAGACGCAGATACGCAGTATTTT	CSVVGLAGDADTQYF
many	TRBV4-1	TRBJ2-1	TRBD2	TGCGCCAGCAGCCTGGGGTCTAGCGGAGCCTACAATGAGCAGTTCTTC	CASSLGSSGAYNEQFF
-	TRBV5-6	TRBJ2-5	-	TGTGCCAGCAGCTTGGCAGGTAGCGTCGAGACCCAGTACTTC	CASSLAGSVETQYF